This T cell receptor beta chain was retrieved from a study of shared clonotypes between healthy human individuals. Each replicate PCR on the sorted subsets used approximately 180 ng DNA (around 31,000 T cell genomes). Profiling relied on immunoSEQ multiplex PCR, and the TCRdb table lists in-frame clones only, not all of them. Of more than 850,000 clones in the sample, approximately 80% were seen once. Each of the donors was a healthy adult who was HIV-negative and had not had a recent acute infection or vaccination. The germline V gene encodes CDR1 LNHDA and CDR2 SQIVND (reference sequence). The ends were cut back, 6 bases at V and 2 bases at J, with 14 bases in the middle. The CDR3 contains 14 residues.

This rearrangement joins TRBV19 to TRBJ2-7; possibly TRBD1 for D (7 bases). This receptor was identified in a man in his late teens or twenties in good health. Some clones in this sample may be carry-over from other donors' samples. Sequencing was done on a sample of memory CD4+ T cells from PBMCs. Described subset: CD45RA-negative fraction. The CDR3 is CASSRRGLTYEQYF. Here the CDR3 DNA reads TGTGCCAGTAGCCGGAGGGGGCTAACCTACGAGCAGTACTTC.